Listed below are T cell receptor beta chains from one sample, sequenced in a study of T cell clones after liver transplantation. Profiling relied on immunoSEQ multiplex PCR, and the TCRdb table lists in-frame clones only, not all of them. Among over 90,000 clones, under 90% were seen once, and the ten largest hold approximately 3%. Sequencing was performed on CD4+ T cells from blood, taken around 48 months after liver transplant. All receptors come from a human patient who received a liver transplant. Some T cells may possibly be graft donor cells. Both conserved end residues are part of each CDR3. Fields, in order: J gene, V gene, D gene, clone size, CDR3 DNA, CDR3 protein. D genes are given only for firm matches. Clone size is stated in some rows and not others, as once, few, many or a class when expanded.

J: TRBJ1-4; V: TRBV19; D: NA; size: NA; DNA: TGTGCCACCGCTACAGGGATCACAACTAATGAAAAACTGTTTTTT; CDR3: CATATGITTNEKLFF
J: TRBJ2-7; V: TRBV2; D: TRBD2; size: NA; DNA: TGTGCCAGCAGCTCACCACTAGCGGGAGTCGCCTACGAGCAGTACTTC; CDR3: CASSSPLAGVAYEQYF
J: TRBJ1-4; V: TRBV7-2; D: NA; size: NA; DNA: TGTGCCAGCAGCTTAGACGGGGTAGTGAGTGAAAAACTGTTTTTT; CDR3: CASSLDGVVSEKLFF
J: TRBJ1-1; V: TRBV5-1; D: NA; size: NA; DNA: TGCGCCAGCAGCTTGTCAGGAAAGGACACTGAAGCTTTCTTT; CDR3: CASSLSGKDTEAFF
J: TRBJ2-5; V: TRBV4-3; D: NA; size: NA; DNA: TGCGCCAGCAGCCAAGTTTGGCCGATCCAAGAGACCCAGTACTTC; CDR3: CASSQVWPIQETQYF
J: TRBJ2-1; V: TRBV27; D: TRBD2; size: NA; DNA: TGTGCCAGCAGTTACCGGGACTATTCCTACAATGAGCAGTTCTTC; CDR3: CASSYRDYSYNEQFF
J: TRBJ1-3; V: TRBV10-2; D: NA; size: NA; DNA: TGCGCCAGCGGGGACGGCTCCTCTGGAAACACCATATATTTT; CDR3: CASGDGSSGNTIYF
J: TRBJ1-1; V: TRBV7-6; D: TRBD1; size: NA; DNA: TGTGCCAGCAGCTTAGCTGGTACGGGACAGCGTGGGGCTTTCTTT; CDR3: CASSLAGTGQRGAFF
J: TRBJ1-6; V: TRBV6-1; D: NA; size: NA; DNA: TGTGCCAGCACCATGACAAGATTCGATTCACCCCTCCACTTT; CDR3: CASTMTRFDSPLHF
J: TRBJ1-2; V: TRBV4-2; D: NA; size: NA; DNA: TGTGCCAGCAGCCAAGATGAGGCAGCCTCCCCTAATTATGGCTACACCTTC; CDR3: CASSQDEAASPNYGYTF
J: TRBJ2-5; V: TRBV11-2; D: NA; size: NA; DNA: TGTGCCAGCAGCCCTCCTCTGGGGGGAGGGACCCAGTACTTC; CDR3: CASSPPLGGGTQYF
J: TRBJ1-1; V: TRBV18; D: NA; size: NA; DNA: TGTGCCAGCTCACCTCGGACAGCGCGGAACACTGAAGCTTTCTTT; CDR3: CASSPRTARNTEAFF
J: TRBJ1-4; V: TRBV4-1; D: NA; size: NA; DNA: TGCGCCAGCAGCCACCTACAGGGTGGCCTTGCAACTAATGAAAAACTGTTTTTT; CDR3: CASSHLQGGLATNEKLFF
J: TRBJ1-2; V: TRBV19; D: TRBD1; size: NA; DNA: TGTGCCAGTAGTCCTCAGGGGGCAGGCTATGGCTACACCTTC; CDR3: CASSPQGAGYGYTF
J: TRBJ1-5; V: TRBV19; D: NA; size: NA; DNA: TGTGCCAGTAGTGATTTTTGGCAGTCTAGCAATCAGCCCCAGCATTTT; CDR3: CASSDFWQSSNQPQHF
J: TRBJ1-2; V: TRBV5-4; D: NA; size: NA; DNA: TGTGCCAGCAGCTTGGAAGGGGGATATGGAGGCTACACCTTC; CDR3: CASSLEGGYGGYTF
J: TRBJ1-5; V: TRBV7-9; D: NA; size: NA; DNA: TGTGCCAGCAGCTTAGGGGGGGGCAATCAGCCCCAGCATTTT; CDR3: CASSLGGGNQPQHF
J: TRBJ2-5; V: TRBV14; D: NA; size: NA; DNA: TGTGCCAGCAGCCCCCGGGGGGCAGTCCAAGAGACCCAGTACTTC; CDR3: CASSPRGAVQETQYF
J: TRBJ2-3; V: TRBV5-4; D: NA; size: NA; DNA: TGTGCCAGCAGGAACAGGGGAGGAACAGATACGCAGTATTTT; CDR3: CASRNRGGTDTQYF
J: TRBJ2-7; V: TRBV5-4; D: TRBD2; size: NA; DNA: TGTGCCAGCAGCGAAGTAGCGACTAGCGTTTACGAGCAGTACTTC; CDR3: CASSEVATSVYEQYF
J: TRBJ2-2; V: TRBV5-5; D: NA; size: few; DNA: TGTGCCAGCAGCTTGTTTAGAGGGGTCACCGGGGAGCTGTTTTTT; CDR3: CASSLFRGVTGELFF
J: TRBJ2-5; V: TRBV5-1; D: NA; size: NA; DNA: TGCGCCAGCAGTAGCGGTCGTGATAAAGAGACCCAGTACTTC; CDR3: CASSSGRDKETQYF
J: TRBJ2-7; V: TRBV11-2; D: TRBD2; size: NA; DNA: TGTGCCAGCAGCTTACTAGCGGGAAGGGACGAGCAGTACTTC; CDR3: CASSLLAGRDEQYF
J: TRBJ2-2; V: TRBV28; D: TRBD1; size: NA; DNA: TGTGCCAGCCGTTCCCCGGGACAGCCGAACACCGGGGAGCTGTTTTTT; CDR3: CASRSPGQPNTGELFF
J: TRBJ2-5; V: TRBV5-5; D: NA; size: NA; DNA: TGTGCCAGCACCCTAGGCCCACAGGGCCAAGAGACCCAGTACTTC; CDR3: CASTLGPQGQETQYF
J: TRBJ1-1; V: TRBV4-1; D: NA; size: NA; DNA: TGCGCCAGCAGCCCGTTGGTCAGGGGCGAGAACACTGAAGCTTTCTTT; CDR3: CASSPLVRGENTEAFF
J: TRBJ1-3; V: TRBV11-2; D: NA; size: NA; DNA: TGTGCCAGCAGCTTAGAAAGGGGGAGGGAGGCCCTCTCTGGAAACACCATATATTTT; CDR3: CASSLERGREALSGNTIYF
J: TRBJ2-3; V: TRBV5-1; D: TRBD2; size: NA; DNA: TGCGCCAGCAGCGATGCGGGGGGCACAGATACGCAGTATTTT; CDR3: CASSDAGGTDTQYF
J: TRBJ2-6; V: TRBV7-2; D: NA; size: NA; DNA: TGTGCCAGCGGGGACTGGGGACTCCACACTGGGGCCAACGTCCTGACTTTC; CDR3: CASGDWGLHTGANVLTF
J: TRBJ1-4; V: TRBV19; D: TRBD1; size: NA; DNA: TGTGCCAGTAGTTTGGGACAGGGAAGTAATGAAAAACTGTTTTTT; CDR3: CASSLGQGSNEKLFF
J: TRBJ2-2; V: TRBV6-1; D: TRBD2; size: NA; DNA: TGTGCCAGCAGTGAAAGCCTAGCGGTAAACACCGGGGAGCTGTTTTTT; CDR3: CASSESLAVNTGELFF
J: TRBJ2-7; V: TRBV11-3; D: TRBD2; size: NA; DNA: TGTGCCAGCAGCCCCGGGAGTGGCGGGAGTGACGAGCAGTACTTC; CDR3: CASSPGSGGSDEQYF
J: TRBJ1-3; V: TRBV4-2; D: TRBD1; size: NA; DNA: TGTGCCAGCAGGCAAGGTACAGGGGATACTGGAAACACCATATATTTT; CDR3: CASRQGTGDTGNTIYF
J: TRBJ1-6; V: TRBV7-9; D: TRBD1; size: NA; DNA: TGTGCCAGCAACCTGGACAGGGGGCCAGGTTATTCACCCCTCCACTTT; CDR3: CASNLDRGPGYSPLHF
J: TRBJ1-5; V: TRBV4-1; D: NA; size: NA; DNA: TGCGCCAGCAGCCAAGATCCAGGGAATAGCAATCAGCCCCAGCATTTT; CDR3: CASSQDPGNSNQPQHF
J: TRBJ2-1; V: TRBV5-4; D: NA; size: few; DNA: TGTGCCAGCAGCTTGGGACAGGACTACAATGAGCAGTTCTTC; CDR3: CASSLGQDYNEQFF